This section outlines one TCR beta chain sequence together with its context. This clone was counted a few times. The antigen it recognizes is unknown. There are no base qualities to consult, and no much larger clone falls within one base. The sample is drawn from a study of cytomegalovirus exposure and HLA in healthy donors (dated by TCRdb to about 2017). General notes on the study: In an earlier analysis of some 550 of the donors, around 290 Gb of sequence data and approximately 120 million unique TCR beta sequences from approximately 180 million T cells were reported. About 330 gigabases of sequencing data and about 92 million unique TCR sequences made up an early release that covered roughly 670 HLA-typed donors. Of the 300 to 400 genotyped donors, over 65% fell in the genetic ancestry cluster associated with self-reported Caucasian donors. The study was designed to test whether signatures of past pathogen exposure could be identified by cataloging public T cell receptors. The T cell repertoires of some 700 subjects were profiled by immunosequencing and related to cytomegalovirus serostatus. Besides the first cohort of 666 subjects, a separate validation cohort made up of over 95 different subjects was used. The study combined high-throughput TCR immunosequencing, statistical association of individual TCRs with disease status, and machine learning to predict cytomegalovirus infection status. A later analysis re-examined previously published TCR beta repertoires from about 700 donors and added high-resolution HLA genotyping to investigate patterns of TCR occurrence. Rather than using new phenotypic data, the later analysis identified candidate immune exposures from TCR beta sequences and from how often those sequences occurred across donors. To decide whether each TCR beta V gene segment behaved as functional or pseudogenic, an earlier analysis of 587 of the donors relied on high-throughput TCR beta sequencing. Donor age, sex, ethnicity and CMV serostatus were compiled together with the repertoire data. A later genetic analysis used genome-wide SNP genotypes for about three fifths of the 666 donors, treating that subset as a discovery cohort. Every discovery cohort repertoire had been produced on one sequencing platform. Both class I and class II loci were covered by HLA typing, at four-digit resolution. Typing coverage varied by locus: roughly 629-640 donors for A, B, C, DRB1 and DQB1; approximately 560 for DQA1; more than 600 for DPA1; roughly 450 for DPB1. Because of strong linkage in the cohort, 4 to 6 DR-DQ haplotypes were treated as single units for association and clustering. Among roughly 370 genotyped donors of the cohort, an average of approximately 240,000 unique TCR beta nucleotide sequences were sequenced per donor, approximately 20% of them non-productive. On the study overall, not on this receptor specifically: A later analysis found that most CMV-associated TCR beta chains appeared HLA-restricted, with HLA associations seemingly driven largely by CMV exposure. Correlated functional status among segregating V segments might reflect linkage disequilibrium, but an unknown experimental factor could not be ruled out. A total of 150 to 200 TCR beta chains were listed by the study as associated with cytomegalovirus. Presence/absence analyses assumed roughly uniform sequencing depth across donors, an assumption that may not hold. Compared with equally common non-associated chains, HLA-associated TCR beta chains in a later analysis were more clonally expanded and had lower generation probabilities. This cohort had only TCR beta chains sequenced, and the lack of alpha or paired-chain data limited which features could be detected. Most TCR sequences were seen in very few donors, while some public TCRs were found in many individuals. Some 16 rarely observed V segments, including chromosome 9 orphons, were excluded from the earlier analysis of about 500 of the donors because counts were too low. A later genetic analysis associated a missense DCLRE1C variant with V-gene and J-gene trimming of TCR beta chains, and an independent cohort replicated the association. The only immune exposure information available for the cohort was CMV serostatus. According to a later analysis, TCR association rates differed among HLA loci, with DRB1 alleles showing the most associated TCRs and HLA-C alleles showing the fewest. Because some donors lacked HLA typing at each locus, the association tests relied only on the typed subset. A later analysis reported that several top co-occurrence clusters appeared linked to parvovirus B19, influenza, CMV and Epstein-Barr virus. A further reported finding was that TCR beta sequences accurately predicted the HLA-A and HLA-B alleles for most subjects in the first cohort. An earlier analysis of approximately 500 of the donors showed that most TCR beta V segments appeared in productive rearrangements either about 90% or about 30% of the time, which broadly matched IMGT annotations. In a later genetic analysis, fewer N-insertions in productive TCRs were reported among donors in an Asian-associated ancestry cluster than the roughly 640-donor mean. Specific HLA alleles were associated with 15,000 to 20,000 TCR beta sequences at a false discovery rate of 0.05 in a later analysis. The authors suggested that the approach could potentially be generalized to other disease states and immunological phenotypes. The 87-base-pair reads could not distinguish some IMGT-functional V segments, including TRBV6-2 and TRBV6-3, so those segments were excluded. Three of the identified cytomegalovirus-associated TCR beta chains were confirmed in vitro to be specific for cytomegalovirus antigens. In both the original and validation cohorts, the classifier was reported to diagnose cytomegalovirus status with high specificity and sensitivity. Assigning TCR associations to individual alleles was difficult when HLA alleles, especially DR and DQ, strongly co-occurred. A cluster of highly shared sequence variants was judged likely to be a technical artifact of the sequencing pipeline.

For this chain, trimming is 5 bases at the V end and 1 base at the J end, and the number of junction bases without a gene match is 5. The germline V gene gives CDR1 as SGHAT and CDR2 as FQNNGV. Measured from the cysteine to the phenylalanine, the CDR3 is 15 residues long. This entry keeps only the CDR3 DNA: 45 bases, framed from base 1. The cohort consisted of 600 to 750 healthy bone marrow donors. At the time of sampling, all cohort members were nominally healthy, though unrecorded immune exposures were likely present. The donor was CMV seropositive and was included in the group of 250 to 300 seropositive cohort members. Each donor provided a peripheral blood sample, and peripheral blood mononuclear cells were used for TCR beta sequencing. The Qiagen DNeasy Blood Extraction Kit was used to extract genomic DNA from the blood cell samples. Libraries were built with the immunoSEQ multiplex PCR assay. For the multiplex PCR, a mixture combining 60 forward primers for TCR Vbeta segments and 13 reverse primers for TCR Jbeta segments was used. Amplification of the CDR3 region of rearranged TCR beta genes was performed with a multiplex PCR assay on genomic DNA. On the Illumina HiSeq System, the amplified TCR beta libraries were sequenced as 87-base-pair reads. The paper's data handling went like this. Across the roughly 640 repertoires, a later analysis counted 78 million or so unique TCR beta chains, 9 million to 14 million of which were shared by at least two donors. A nearest-neighbor algorithm error-corrected the raw reads and collapsed the reads into unique sequences, merging closely related sequences to remove PCR and sequencing errors. V, D and J gene segments were assigned by aligning CDR3 sequences to IMGT reference sequences. For a sequence to be retained, a match of at least six nucleotides to both a V gene segment and a J gene segment was required. Rearrangements were called productive when the CDR3 lacked stop codons and stayed in frame with V and J; all others were non-productive. CDR3 was defined according to IMGT convention as the region running from the second conserved V-encoded cysteine to the conserved J-encoded phenylalanine. The earlier analysis of about 590 of the donors excluded sequences that lacked an unambiguous match to a single V gene segment. An earlier analysis of about 600 of the donors called V segments functional above 56.7% productive rearrangements and segregating when the between-donor standard deviation exceeded 5%. A statistical classification framework was built to diagnose cytomegalovirus status from the catalog of TCR beta chain sequences. In a later analysis, V and J genes were assigned by comparing TCR nucleotide sequences against IMGT/GENE-DB human TR gene sequences. The TCRdist pipeline was used in a later analysis to assign CDR3 sequences and most-parsimonious VDJ recombination scenarios. In a later analysis, every TCR beta chain was defined by the combination of its CDR3 amino acid sequence and its V-gene family, and reads without a unique V-gene family were dropped. To address suspected cross-contamination and a sequencing artifact, a later analysis removed a few hundred highly shared, low-generation-probability nucleotide sequences. In a later analysis, a clonal expansion index for each public chain was calculated from normalized within-repertoire ranks of inferred template counts. In a later analysis, generation probabilities were computed with a VDJ recombination model fitted to out-of-frame rearrangements, and the resulting probabilities were checked against IGoR. A later analysis scored TCR-TCR, TCR-HLA and TCR-CMV co-occurrence with hypergeometric tests, applying a repertoire-size bias correction to TCR pairs. A later analysis estimated false discovery rates by permuting HLA or CMV assignments 20 times. In a later analysis, co-occurring TCRs were grouped with DBSCAN, and TCRdist sequence similarity was added when clustering was performed within HLA-allele-positive subsets. For co-occurrence clustering, repertoires with fewer than 30,000 or more than 120,000 public chains were excluded, along with roughly 5 repertoires with anomalous nucleotide sharing. The clones in this table, taken by TCRdb from immuneACCESS, are in-frame only. Not every clone is retained; where verified, under half of the shortfall comes from an unresolved V gene, and the cause of the rest is unknown. V and J calls and clone size are as listed in that table; D and trimming were resolved from the DNA. In all, the sample holds about 120,000 clones, and about 8.6% of those were seen once. The ten largest clones add up to less than 6.5% of the sample.

The specimen was PBMCs. This sequence uses TRBV11-2 and TRBJ1-1; the junction holds 9 bases that match TRBD1. The clonotype was recovered from a woman aged 35 to 49 in good health and CMV-seropositive. The DNA sequence is as follows: TGTGCCAGCAGCCAGGACAGGGGAGGGAACACTGAAGCTTTCTTT. Translated, this is CASSQDRGGNTEAFF.